Shown below are 14 T cell receptor beta chains from a single sample sequenced in a study of blood T cells in healthy people across ages. A second roughly 6 to 11 cycle PCR used barcoded and J-beta primers. Using its own MiXCR run on the 5' RACE reads, TCRdb lists one record per CDR3 protein. Seen here are about 640,000 distinct CDR3 sequences, around 31% observed once, and the top ten hold 15% to 18%. Sequenced input: blood. These receptors were collected from a woman at least 80 years old in good health.

At least ten counts were recorded for this clonotype. The chain carries TRBV6-6 and TRBJ2-7; 8 bases map to TRBD1. There are 14 residues in the CDR3. Germline V CDR1 and CDR2: MNHNY, SVGAGI (reference sequence). The trim removed 2 bases at V and 4 bases at J, leaving 4 bases unmatched. As DNA, the CDR3 is TGTGCCAGCAGTTACAACAGGGGGTGGTACGAGCAGTACTTC. This sequence encodes CASSYNRGWYEQYF.

This sequence joins TRBV9 and TRBJ2-6; 7 nucleotides match TRBD2. Germline V gene sequence: CDR1 SGDLS, CDR2 YYNGEE. V was clipped by 2 bases and J by 2 bases; unmatched bases: 7. The CDR3 spans 17 residues. For the CDR3, the DNA is TGTGCCAGCAGCGTCGGGGGGAGGAATCCTGGGGCCAACGTCCTGACTTTC. It yields the protein CASSVGGRNPGANVLTF.

Many counts were recorded for this clonotype. This chain uses TRBV7-8 with TRBJ2-7, with 10 bases aligning to TRBD1. The trim removed 5 bases at V and 4 bases at J, leaving 11 bases unmatched. Germline V gene sequence: CDR1 SGHVS, CDR2 FQNEAQ. The length of the CDR3 is 16 residues. The CDR3 sequence: CASSKDTGTGAYEQYF. CDR3 in DNA: TGTGCCAGCAGCAAAGATACCGGGACAGGGGCTTACGAGCAGTACTTC.

In this sample, this clonotype turned up many times. The rearrangement uses TRBV7-3 and TRBJ1-1; a possible D gene is TRBD1 (6 bases). The CDR3 contains 15 residues. Germline V gives CDR1 SGHTA, CDR2 FQGTGA. The ends were cut back, 2 bases at V and 4 bases at J, with 14 bases in the middle. CDR3 bases: TGTGCCAGCAGCTTAGTTGGGGGCGAAGGCACTGAAGCTTTCTTT. Its translation is CASSLVGGEGTEAFF. The entire variable domain, with the rest obtained from reference TRBV7-3 and TRBJ1-1, is as follows: GAGVSQTPSNKVTEKGKYVELRCDPISGHTALYWYRQSLGQGPEFLIYFQGTGAADDSGLPNDRFFAVRPEGSVSTLKIQRTERGDSAVYLCASSLVGGEGTEAFFGQGTRLTVV.

There are many counts of this clonotype. CDR3 loop: CSARPDTYEQYF. The CDR3 DNA is TGCAGTGCTAGACCTGACACCTACGAGCAGTACTTC. The chain recombines TRBV20-1 with TRBJ2-7, with D unresolved. From germline, CDR1 is DFQATT and CDR2 SNEGSKA (reference sequence). This CDR3 region has 12 residues. V shed 2 bases and J shed 2 bases, with 7 bases lying between them.

This clonotype was recorded at least ten times. The chain recombines TRBV12-3 or TRBV12-4 with TRBJ2-4, with TRBD2 matching 12 bases. V was pared by 6 bases and J by 8 bases, with 8 bases of the junction left unmatched. The CDR3 runs 15 residues. The CDR3 sequence is CASSLLAGGGDIQYF. In nucleotides, the CDR3 is TGTGCCAGCAGCCTACTAGCGGGGGGCGGGGACATTCAGTACTTC.

This clonotype was seen at least ten times. V gene TRBV11-2 combines with J gene TRBJ2-3, with TRBD2 matching over 14 bases. Germline CDR1 reads SGHAT; CDR2 reads FQNNGV. The CDR3 sequence is 17 residues long. J lost 2 bases, V lost 4 bases, and 5 bases had no gene match. The CDR3: CASSSWTSGGPTDTQYF. The DNA for the CDR3 is TGTGCCAGCAGCTCTTGGACTAGCGGGGGGCCCACAGATACGCAGTATTTT.

On this clonotype: One base away lies a much larger clone, so this may be a sequencing read error. The chain employs TRBV20-1 and TRBJ2-7; no firm D call. Germline V lookup: CDR1 DFQATT, CDR2 SNEGSKA (reference sequence). The CDR3 has 13 residues. V was pared by 1 base and J by 3 bases, with 10 bases between. The CDR3 bases are TGCAGTGCTAGAGCTGGCAGCCGCTACGAGCAGTACTTC. As protein: CSARAGSRYEQYF.

This clonotype was counted once. The genes are TRBV25-1 and TRBJ2-3; 9 bases are a match to TRBD2. CDR3 length: 15 amino acids. V shed 7 bases, J shed 0 bases, and the junction held 5 bases outside the gene matches. Germline V CDR1 and CDR2: MGHDK, SYGVNS. The CDR3 DNA reads as TGTGCCAGCACCCGAACTAGCGGGAGCACAGATACGCAGTATTTT. It encodes CASTRTSGSTDTQYF.

This clonotype was detected many times. The rearrangement joins TRBV12-3 or TRBV12-4 to TRBJ2-2; TRBD2 agrees at 8 bases. The V gene end was trimmed by 3 bases and the J gene end by 6 bases; junction bases not matched to a gene: 3. This CDR3 is built from 14 residues. As DNA, the CDR3 is TGTGCCAGCAGTTTGCGCGGGGGGTCCGGGGAGCTGTTTTTT. This encodes CASSLRGGSGELFF.

Regarding this clonotype: Possible read error: a much larger clone is one base away. The CDR3 carries no conserved terminal phenylalanine or tryptophan, so it likely arises from a read error. J is TRBJ1-2 and V is TRBV20-1; D unresolved. This CDR3 is built from 9 residues. V was shortened by 5 bases and J by 6 bases, with 4 bases between the two germline ends. Germline V lookup: CDR1 DFQATT, CDR2 SNEGSKA (reference sequence). DNA for the CDR3: TGCAGTGCTCGTAATGGCTACACCGTC. Its translation: CSARNGYTV.

Only a few counts were recorded for this clonotype. This rearrangement joins TRBV6-6 to TRBJ1-2; D uncertain. Germline CDR1 is MNHNY and CDR2 is SVGAGI (reference sequence). Trimming left V 5 bases short and J 0 bases short, with 19 bases between. This CDR3 spans 17 amino acids. CDR3 nucleotides: TGTGCCAGCAGTATTACGAGGCGAACGACCTCTAACTATGGCTACACCTTC. This translates into CASSITRRTTSNYGYTF.

This clonotype was counted ten times or more. The V call is TRBV20-1, the J call TRBJ2-5; no definite D call. Trimming removed 3 bases at V and 7 bases at J, with 9 bases between. The length of the CDR3 is 11 residues. Germline assignment: CDR1 DFQATT and CDR2 SNEGSKA (reference sequence). CDR3 nucleotide sequence: TGCAGTGCTAGCGACCTCGGGACCCAGTACTTC. It yields the protein CSASDLGTQYF.

This clonotype has a handful of counts. The chain joins TRBV10-3 to TRBJ2-2, with 7 bases that match TRBD2. The V gene end was trimmed by 6 bases and the J gene end by 1 base; junction bases not matched to a gene: 5. The CDR3 loop spans 15 amino acids. CDR1 ENHRY and CDR2 SYGVKD come from the germline V gene. The CDR3 sequence: CAISWGGVNTGELFF. The CDR3 DNA is TGTGCCATCAGCTGGGGGGGGGTGAACACCGGGGAGCTGTTTTTT.